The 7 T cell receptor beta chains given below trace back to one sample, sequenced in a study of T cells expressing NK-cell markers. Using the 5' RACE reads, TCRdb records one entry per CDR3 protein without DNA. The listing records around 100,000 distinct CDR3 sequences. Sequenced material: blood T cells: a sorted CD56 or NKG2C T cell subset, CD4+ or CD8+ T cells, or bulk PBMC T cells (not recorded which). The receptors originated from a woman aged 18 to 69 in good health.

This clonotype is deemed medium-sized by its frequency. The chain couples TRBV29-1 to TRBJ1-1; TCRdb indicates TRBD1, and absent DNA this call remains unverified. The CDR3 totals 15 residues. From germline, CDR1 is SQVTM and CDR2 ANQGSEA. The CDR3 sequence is CSVDSGQGMNTEAFF.

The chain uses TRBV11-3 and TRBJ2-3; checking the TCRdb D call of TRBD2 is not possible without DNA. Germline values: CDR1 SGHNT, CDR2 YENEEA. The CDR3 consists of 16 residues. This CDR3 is CASSWGLAGTTDTQYF.

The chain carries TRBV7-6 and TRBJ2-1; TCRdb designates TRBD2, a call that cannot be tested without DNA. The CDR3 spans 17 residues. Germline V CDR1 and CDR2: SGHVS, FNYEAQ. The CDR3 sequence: CASSFYSGASSYNEQFF.

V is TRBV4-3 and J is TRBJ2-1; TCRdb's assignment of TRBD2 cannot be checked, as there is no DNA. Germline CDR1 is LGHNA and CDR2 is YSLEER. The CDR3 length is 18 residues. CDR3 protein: CASSQGAGSGGPYNEQFF.

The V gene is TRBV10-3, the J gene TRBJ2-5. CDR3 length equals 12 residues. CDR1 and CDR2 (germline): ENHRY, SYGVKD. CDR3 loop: CAIGTDRETQYF.

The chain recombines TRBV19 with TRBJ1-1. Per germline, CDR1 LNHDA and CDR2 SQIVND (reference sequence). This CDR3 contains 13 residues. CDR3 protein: CASSMGHSTEAFF.

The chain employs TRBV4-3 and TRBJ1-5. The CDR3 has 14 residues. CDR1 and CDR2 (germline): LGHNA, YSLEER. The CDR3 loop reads CASSQDAGNQPQHF.